The clone carrying this TCR beta chain was counted once. Treatment in this sample: around 19 received Ad26.COV2.S at low or high dose, single or two shots; a few received placebo; per-sample allocation not given. All samples were drawn on day 63, counting from the first vaccine or placebo injection. Method: immunoSEQ multiplex PCR; TCRdb's copy keeps in-frame clones and lacks some. The data contain some 450,000 clones, roughly 91% of them singletons. V dropped 6 bases and J dropped 0 bases, with 13 bases sitting between them. Germline-derived CDR1 and CDR2 are SGDLS and YYNGEE. The CDR3 is 16 residues long. This record belongs to a study of Ad26.COV2.S vaccination and SARS-CoV-2 variants.

The rearrangement links TRBV9 to TRBJ2-6; D ambiguous. This sequence was found in a person between 18 and 59 years old who received the Ad26.COV2.S COVID-19 vaccine or a placebo. Material: peripheral blood, obtained in a trial of Ad26.COV2.S vaccine versus placebo. Written as DNA, the CDR3 is TGTGCCAGCACAATGGGCGTTAGCTCTGGGGCCAACGTCCTGACTTTC. Translating gives CASTMGVSSGANVLTF.